These T cell receptor beta chains were read from a single sample in a study of cytomegalovirus exposure and HLA in healthy donors. The protocol was immunoSEQ multiplex PCR, while the TCRdb copy is restricted to in-frame clones and leaves out a portion. Of 65,000 to 80,000 clones listed, around 94% were seen once; the top ten hold 2.1%. Sequenced material: PBMCs. The source of these receptors is a woman under 30 in good health and CMV-seronegative. Each CDR3 is given with its conserved first and last residue. A D gene is named only where the DNA matches it firmly. Not all rows give a size; the values are once, few, many and, for expanded clones, a class.

v_call	j_call	clone_size	d_call	cdr3_aa	cdr3_nt
TRBV4-1	TRBJ1-1	-	TRBD1	CASNGQGGNTEAFF	TGCGCCAGCAACGGACAGGGTGGTAACACTGAAGCTTTCTTT
TRBV7-2	TRBJ2-1	-	-	CASSFQRGFGSYNEQFF	TGTGCCAGCAGCTTCCAAAGGGGTTTTGGCTCCTACAATGAGCAGTTCTTC
TRBV2	TRBJ1-2	-	-	CASSEAGPLMTGDYGYTF	TGTGCCAGCAGTGAAGCGGGACCCTTAATGACAGGAGACTATGGCTACACCTTC
TRBV28	TRBJ2-5	-	TRBD2	CASSLGVGGDQETQYF	TGTGCCAGCAGTTTAGGGGTGGGAGGGGACCAAGAGACCCAGTACTTC
TRBV27	TRBJ1-5	-	-	CASSPGGQPNQPQHF	TGTGCCAGCAGCCCCGGAGGGCAGCCAAATCAGCCCCAGCATTTT
TRBV19	TRBJ2-1	-	-	CASSIDPGGNEQFF	TGTGCCAGTAGTATAGACCCCGGGGGCAATGAGCAGTTCTTC
TRBV10-3	TRBJ1-1	-	-	CAISEFIGDTEAFF	TGTGCCATCAGTGAATTCATAGGGGACACTGAAGCTTTCTTT
TRBV10-3	TRBJ2-5	-	TRBD1	CAIRGQVEETQYF	TGTGCCATCAGGGGACAGGTCGAAGAGACCCAGTACTTC
TRBV6-5	TRBJ1-5	large	-	CASSLRPGAPNQPQHF	TGTGCCAGCAGTTTGCGCCCTGGGGCACCAAATCAGCCCCAGCATTTT
TRBV30	TRBJ2-5	-	TRBD2	CAWSQLTSAKETQYF	TGTGCCTGGAGTCAACTAACTAGCGCGAAAGAGACCCAGTACTTC
TRBV28	TRBJ2-7	-	-	CASSFSQGSYEQYF	TGTGCCAGCAGCTTCTCACAGGGTTCCTACGAGCAGTACTTC
TRBV6-5	TRBJ1-4	-	-	CATSWGDGSHEKLFF	TGTGCCACCTCGTGGGGGGACGGTAGTCATGAAAAACTGTTTTTT
TRBV6-4	TRBJ2-1	few	TRBD2	CASSRGGGSNEQFF	TGTGCCAGCAGCCGGGGGGGAGGTTCTAATGAGCAGTTCTTC
TRBV5-6	TRBJ1-2	-	TRBD1	CASSLGDRALGGYTF	TGTGCCAGCAGCTTGGGGGACAGGGCCTTGGGAGGCTACACCTTC
TRBV29-1	TRBJ1-1	-	-	CSATQGNTEAFF	TGCAGCGCCACTCAGGGGAACACTGAAGCTTTCTTT
TRBV4-1	TRBJ2-7	-	-	CASSQVEGGGYEQYF	TGCGCCAGCAGCCAAGTTGAGGGGGGGGGCTACGAGCAGTACTTC
TRBV7-2	TRBJ2-7	-	TRBD2	CASFSSGGPYEQYF	TGTGCCAGCTTTTCTAGCGGGGGCCCCTACGAGCAGTACTTC
TRBV6-4	TRBJ2-7	-	TRBD2	CASSETSGSYEQYF	TGTGCCAGCAGTGAGACTAGCGGGAGTTACGAGCAGTACTTC
TRBV15	TRBJ2-1	-	-	CATSRDPAGSNEQFF	TGTGCCACCAGCAGAGATCCTGCGGGGAGCAATGAGCAGTTCTTC
TRBV25-1	TRBJ2-5	-	-	CASSELAKETQYF	TGTGCCAGCAGTGAACTAGCGAAAGAGACCCAGTACTTC
TRBV29-1	TRBJ1-1	-	-	CSAGVGTEAFF	TGCAGTGCAGGGGTGGGCACTGAAGCTTTCTTT
TRBV2	TRBJ2-5	-	-	CASINDQETQYF	TGTGCCAGCATAAATGACCAAGAGACCCAGTACTTC
TRBV6-4	TRBJ2-3	many	TRBD2	CASSDTSGTDTQYF	TGTGCCAGCAGTGACACTAGCGGCACAGATACGCAGTATTTT
TRBV6-1	TRBJ2-7	-	TRBD1	CASSAGTGSFYEQYF	TGTGCCAGCAGCGCCGGGACAGGTAGTTTTTACGAGCAGTACTTC
TRBV27	TRBJ1-2	-	-	CATSDDLEVGYTF	TGTGCCACCTCCGATGATCTGGAGGTCGGCTACACCTTC
TRBV10-3	TRBJ2-2	once	TRBD2	CATHAVGLATGELFF	TGTGCCACACACGCCGTGGGACTAGCTACCGGGGAGCTGTTTTTT
TRBV29-1	TRBJ2-1	-	TRBD2	CSVSGLGVANEQFF	TGCAGCGTTTCGGGACTAGGGGTCGCCAATGAGCAGTTCTTC
TRBV7-9	TRBJ2-1	-	TRBD1	CASSRGLSEQFF	TGTGCCAGCAGCAGGGGGCTGAGTGAGCAGTTCTTC
TRBV19	TRBJ2-7	-	TRBD1	CASSTENRGHLEQYF	TGTGCCAGTAGTACAGAGAACAGGGGGCACCTTGAGCAGTACTTC
TRBV7-9	TRBJ1-2	-	-	CASQSTGYLNYGYTF	TGTGCCAGCCAATCAACCGGGTACCTTAACTATGGCTACACCTTC
TRBV4-1	TRBJ2-3	-	-	CASSQDERGWGGDTQYF	TGCGCCAGCAGCCAAGACGAAAGGGGCTGGGGCGGCGATACGCAGTATTTT
TRBV6-1	TRBJ2-3	-	-	CASRAVPSTDTQYF	TGTGCCAGCAGAGCGGTTCCTAGCACAGATACGCAGTATTTT
TRBV11-3	TRBJ2-2	-	-	CASSLFYPNTGELFF	TGTGCCAGCAGCTTATTCTACCCCAACACCGGGGAGCTGTTTTTT
TRBV19	TRBJ1-6	-	-	CASNQLQGTHNSPLHF	TGTGCCAGTAACCAACTACAGGGCACGCATAATTCACCCCTCCACTTT
TRBV19	TRBJ2-1	-	TRBD2	CASSVGAGGLNEQFF	TGTGCCAGTAGTGTAGGAGCGGGAGGGTTGAATGAGCAGTTCTTC
TRBV7-9	TRBJ2-2	once	-	CASNQGNTGELFF	TGTGCCAGCAACCAGGGGAACACCGGGGAGCTGTTTTTT
TRBV28	TRBJ2-7	once	-	CASSRSQGPLSYEQYF	TGTGCCAGCAGTCGTTCCCAGGGGCCCCTCTCCTACGAGCAGTACTTC
TRBV6-6	TRBJ2-1	-	TRBD1	CASSSPRDRRNEQFF	TGTGCCAGCAGTTCCCCCCGGGACAGACGGAATGAGCAGTTCTTC
TRBV2	TRBJ2-7	-	-	CASTIPTPTAYEQYF	TGTGCCAGCACCATACCTACCCCAACCGCCTACGAGCAGTACTTC
TRBV10-3	TRBJ1-1	-	-	CAISDPGDTFVGPFF	TGTGCCATCAGTGACCCAGGGGACACCTTCGTCGGTCCTTTCTTT
TRBV9	TRBJ2-1	-	-	CASSVGGLSYNEQFF	TGTGCCAGCAGCGTAGGGGGACTCTCCTACAATGAGCAGTTCTTC
TRBV19	TRBJ1-6	-	TRBD1	CASTQPGQGNSPLHF	TGTGCCAGTACCCAACCGGGACAGGGAAATTCACCCCTCCACTTT
TRBV4-1	TRBJ2-2	-	-	CASSQEALATHTGELFF	TGCGCCAGCAGCCAAGAAGCCCTAGCGACCCACACCGGGGAGCTGTTTTTT
TRBV6-1	TRBJ1-1	-	-	CASSYAYAEAFF	TGTGCCAGCAGTTATGCGTACGCTGAAGCTTTCTTT
TRBV4-1	TRBJ2-1	-	-	CASSQGLAEVYNEQFF	TGCGCCAGCAGCCAGGGGTTAGCGGAAGTCTACAATGAGCAGTTCTTC
TRBV7-2	TRBJ2-7	-	-	CASSSYYEQYF	TGTGCCAGCAGCTCCTACTACGAGCAGTACTTC
TRBV19	TRBJ2-7	-	-	CASSFAAESSYEQYF	TGTGCCAGTAGTTTTGCCGCGGAGAGCTCCTACGAGCAGTACTTC
TRBV7-2	TRBJ2-5	-	TRBD2	CASSLGLGRETQYF	TGTGCCAGCAGCTTAGGTCTCGGGAGGGAGACCCAGTACTTC
TRBV7-3	TRBJ2-1	-	TRBD2	CASSDPTSGGYNEQFF	TGTGCCAGCAGCGACCCTACTAGCGGAGGGTACAATGAGCAGTTCTTC
TRBV7-9	TRBJ2-7	-	TRBD2	CASSNTGTSGSPYF	TGTGCCAGCAGCAATACCGGGACTAGCGGGAGTCCGTACTTC
TRBV6-4	TRBJ2-1	-	TRBD1	CASSPGTANEQFF	TGTGCCAGCAGCCCCGGGACAGCCAATGAGCAGTTCTTC
TRBV7-8	TRBJ2-2	-	-	CASSLDGGNTGELFF	TGTGCCAGCAGCTTAGATGGAGGGAACACCGGGGAGCTGTTTTTT
TRBV5-4	TRBJ1-6	-	-	CASSSGDWFNSPLHF	TGTGCCAGCAGCTCGGGGGACTGGTTTAATTCACCCCTCCACTTT